The 28 T cell receptor beta chains below were found in one sample sequenced in a study of T cells in Graves' hyperthyroidism and ophthalmopathy (dated 2019 in TCRdb). Library generation was performed with multiplex PCR. The instrument given in TCRdb is Illumina HiSeq 2000. Amplification of TCR beta CDR3 regions was carried out from RNA transcripts. The first round of RT-PCR for the TCR CDR3 was performed with the HTBI primer set and the Qiagen OneStep RT-PCR kit. TCRdb ran its own pipeline on the public reads, namely fastp trimming at Q25 and MiXCR clone calling, and kept in-frame beta chains. Rows are unified per CDR3 protein, each entry keeping the most common DNA and genes. For this sample there are a few hundred thousand distinct CDR3 sequences; just under 15% appear just once. The top ten clones comprise about 33% of the sample. Sequencing was done on a sample of blood. These receptor sequences come from a woman aged 25 to 39 with Graves' hyperthyroidism.

In this sample, this clonotype turned up many times. The chain recombines TRBV6-2 or TRBV6-3 with TRBJ1-2; D gene ambiguous. CDR3 length: 15 amino acids. CDR1 and CDR2 (germline): MNHEY, SVGEGT. V gave up 2 bases and J gave up 4 bases, with 14 bases separating them. The CDR3 region has the DNA TGTGCCAGCAGTTACGACGGTTTGGGTAGCTATGGCTACACCTTC. Amino acid sequence: CASSYDGLGSYGYTF.

For this clonotype: Likely a read error: the CDR3 ends without its conserved phenylalanine or tryptophan. The chain employs TRBV20-1 and TRBJ2-1; 9 bases are shared with TRBD1. Germline V CDR1 and CDR2: DFQATT, SNEGSKA (reference sequence). The CDR3 sequence is 16 residues long. Trimming removed 2 bases from V and 5 bases from J; junction bases left unmatched: 10. CDR3 in amino acids: CSARTTDRGAHNEQFL. The CDR3 DNA is TGCAGTGCTAGAACCACGGACAGGGGTGCCCACAATGAGCAGTTCCTC.

The chain is built from TRBV7-6 and TRBJ2-5, with D perhaps matching TRBD2 (5 bases). The CDR3 runs to 14 residues. Germline CDR1 is SGHVS and CDR2 is FNYEAQ. V shed 5 bases and J shed 5 bases, with 15 bases lying between them. The CDR3: CASSARTERETQYF. The CDR3 DNA sequence: TGTGCCAGCAGCGCGCGGACTGAAAGGGAGACCCAGTACTTC.

At least ten counts were recorded for this clonotype. This rearrangement joins TRBV7-9 to TRBJ1-1; a possible D gene is TRBD1 (5 bases). The ends were cut back, 1 base at V and 3 bases at J, with 15 bases in the middle. Looked up from germline, CDR1 is SEHNR and CDR2 is FQNEAQ (reference sequence). The CDR3 runs 16 residues. CDR3 region: CASSLGGTPRDTEAFF. The CDR3 DNA reads TGTGCCAGCAGCTTAGGGGGGACCCCGCGGGACACTGAAGCTTTCTTT.

This clonotype occurred many times. This chain uses TRBV2 with TRBJ2-5; TRBD1 might be the D (5 bases). The CDR3 extends over 15 amino acids. Trimming took 7 bases from V and 2 from J, leaving 17 bases between them. Germline V gene data show CDR1 as SNHLY and CDR2 as FYNNEI. The CDR3 nucleotides are TGTGCCAGCACCGAACAGGACCGCTCTCAAGAGACCCAGTACTTC. Amino acids: CASTEQDRSQETQYF.

This clonotype was detected many times. The chain is built from TRBV30 and TRBJ1-2; D call uncertain. Germline CDR1 GTSNPN, CDR2 SVGIG (reference sequence). Trimming took off 1 base at V and 7 bases at J, with 10 bases between the two ends. CDR3 length equals 12 residues. CDR3 DNA: TGTGCCTGGAGTGCGGACCTTTCTGGCTACACCTTC. Amino acid sequence: CAWSADLSGYTF.

The rearrangement uses TRBV2 and TRBJ1-2, with 8 nucleotides matching TRBD1. V shed 7 bases and J 4 bases; nucleotides not matched to a gene: 11. The CDR3 totals 15 residues. In germline, CDR1 is SNHLY, CDR2 FYNNEI. The CDR3 loop is CASITFQGAFYGYTF. The CDR3 DNA follows: TGTGCCAGCATAACCTTCCAGGGGGCCTTCTATGGCTACACCTTC.

This clonotype was counted many times. The chain uses TRBV11-2 and TRBJ1-1; D is unclear. V was pared by 1 base and J by 1 base, with 7 bases between. CDR1 and CDR2 (germline): SGHAT, FQNNGV. This CDR3 is 14 amino acids long. The CDR3 bases are TGTGCCAGCAGCTTAGGTCGGTCGAACACTGAAGCTTTCTTT. Translated, it gives CASSLGRSNTEAFF. The full variable domain, with the rest looked up from reference TRBV11-2 and TRBJ1-1, is EAGVAQSPRYKIIEKRQSVAFWCNPISGHATLYWYQQILGQGPKLLIQFQNNGVVDDSQLPKDRFSAERLKGVDSTLKIQPAKLEDSAVYLCASSLGRSNTEAFFGQGTRLTVV.

This clonotype was recorded many times. Here the CDR3 DNA reads TGTGCCAGCAGTCCTTGGGCTCAAGAAGGTCAGCCCCAGCATTTT. Its translation is CASSPWAQEGQPQHF. This chain links TRBV28 with TRBJ1-5; no clear D. From germline, CDR1 is MDHEN and CDR2 SYDVKM. The CDR3 totals 15 residues. V dropped 5 bases and J dropped 6 bases, with 17 bases sitting between them.

In this sample, this clonotype turned up many times. V and J are TRBV3-1 and TRBJ2-7; D is perhaps TRBD2 (6 bases). Germline CDR1 and CDR2: LGHDT and YNNKEL (reference sequence). V lost 3 bases, J lost 6 bases, and 15 bases lay in between. This CDR3 spans 14 amino acids. Here the CDR3 DNA reads TGTGCCAGCAGCCACCTCACTAGGGGAGGCGAGCAGTACTTC. As protein: CASSHLTRGGEQYF.

For this clonotype: A clone one base away is much larger, so this may be a read error. In nucleotides, the CDR3 is TGTGCCAGCAGCTTAACGGGAGGCTCCAATGAGCAGTTCTTC. It is translated as CASSLTGGSNEQFF. The gene calls are TRBV11-2 and TRBJ2-1; 7 nucleotides match TRBD2. CDR3 length equals 14 residues. Trimming took 2 bases from V and 6 from J; bases not matched to a gene: 4. Germline CDR1 is SGHAT and CDR2 is FQNNGV.

The rearrangement links TRBV9 to TRBJ2-4; D ambiguous. From germline, CDR1 is SGDLS and CDR2 YYNGEE. The V end lost 0 bases, the J end lost 4 bases, and 5 bases lay between the germline ends. This CDR3 is built from 13 residues. Written as DNA, the CDR3 is TGTGCCAGCAGCGTAGATTGGAAAAACATTCAGTACTTC. Amino acid sequence: CASSVDWKNIQYF.

The chain has TRBV6-1 and TRBJ1-3, with D possibly TRBD1 on 6 matching bases. V was pared by 7 bases and J by 1 base, with 20 bases between. This CDR3 comprises 17 residues. Germline CDR1 is MNHNS and CDR2 is SASEGT. CDR3 coding DNA: TGTGCCAGCACCCTAAGGGGGGCTGCCGGATCTGGAAACACCATATATTTT. Residues: CASTLRGAAGSGNTIYF.

This clonotype was counted a single time. The genes are TRBV5-1 and TRBJ1-1; D is perhaps TRBD1 (5 bases). The CDR3 has 15 residues. V was shortened by 1 base and J by 1 base, with 11 bases between the two germline ends. Germline loops: CDR1 SGHRS, CDR2 YFSETQ. DNA of the CDR3: TGCGCCAGCAGCTTGTGGGGGGGTCCGAACACTGAAGCTTTCTTT. It encodes CASSLWGGPNTEAFF.

The chain recombines TRBV5-1 with TRBJ1-4; possibly TRBD1 for D (5 bases). The ends were cut back, 5 bases at V and 4 bases at J, with 12 bases in the middle. The CDR3 consists of 14 residues. CDR1 is SGHRS, CDR2 YFSETQ, per germline. Here the CDR3 DNA reads TGCGCCAGCAGAGCCAGGGTGGATAATGAAAAACTGTTTTTT. This encodes CASRARVDNEKLFF.

The chain couples TRBV9 to TRBJ2-4, with 7 bases lining up with TRBD2. Trimming removed 4 bases from V and 3 bases from J; junction bases left unmatched: 13. The length of the CDR3 is 17 residues. The germline V gene has CDR1 SGDLS and CDR2 YYNGEE. The CDR3 protein is CASSREMGGSGKNIQYF. CDR3 sequence (DNA): TGTGCCAGCAGCAGAGAGATGGGCGGGAGTGGCAAAAACATTCAGTACTTC. Full variable domain (missing parts from reference TRBV9 and TRBJ2-4): DSGVTQTPKHLITATGQRVTLRCSPRSGDLSVYWYQQSLDQGLQFLIQYYNGEERAKGNILERFSAQQFPDLHSELNLSSLELGDSALYFCASSREMGGSGKNIQYFGAGTRLSVL.

This clonotype was observed a handful of times. CDR3 DNA: TGCGCCAGCAGCCAAGACCCGGGACGGCTAAATGAAAAACTGTTTTTT. Translated, it gives CASSQDPGRLNEKLFF. V gene TRBV4-1 combines with J gene TRBJ1-4; weak D call: TRBD1 (5 bases). Germline V gives CDR1 MGHRA, CDR2 YSYEKL. The CDR3 is 16 amino acids. Trimming cost V 0 bases and J 5 bases, with 13 bases left between them.

About this clonotype: A read error is likely, as this CDR3 ends without the conserved phenylalanine or tryptophan. The V call is TRBV27, the J call TRBJ1-5; weak D call: TRBD1 (5 bases). From germline, CDR1 is MNHEY and CDR2 SMNVEV (reference sequence). Between the trimmed V and J ends, which lost 4 bases and 0 bases, there was a span of 13 bases. The length of the CDR3 is 16 residues. The DNA of the CDR3 is TGTGCCAGCAGTTCGGGACGGGGGGTTAGCAATCAGCCCCAGCATGTT. Its translation: CASSSGRGVSNQPQHV.

The rearrangement uses TRBV7-2 and TRBJ2-2; 8 bases are a match to TRBD1. The CDR3 extends over 15 amino acids. V gave up 3 bases and J gave up 6 bases; unmatched junction bases: 6. Germline V lookup: CDR1 SGHTA, CDR2 FQGNSA. The CDR3 sequence: CASSFRGLGAGELFF. CDR3 coding DNA: TGTGCCAGCAGCTTCAGGGGGCTCGGAGCCGGGGAGCTGTTTTTT.

This clonotype has just a few counts. The chain combines TRBV6-6 with TRBJ2-2; D may match TRBD1 or TRBD2 (5 bases each). CDR1 is MNHNY, CDR2 SVGAGI, per germline (reference sequence). The length of the CDR3 is 18 residues. Trimming removed 0 bases from V and 4 bases from J, with 18 bases in between. The CDR3 DNA reads as TGTGCCAGCAGTTACTCGAAAACGGGGAGAGGGGCCACCGGGGAGCTGTTTTTT. As protein: CASSYSKTGRGATGELFF.

This clonotype came up many times. The chain uses TRBV28 and TRBJ2-4; D possibly corresponds to TRBD1 (6 bases). V lost 4 bases and J lost 4, with 11 bases in between. The CDR3 consists of 14 residues. The germline CDR1 and CDR2 sequences are MDHEN and SYDVKM. CDR3 DNA: TGTGCCAGCAGTTCGCGGACAGCGAAAAACATTCAGTACTTC. It codes for CASSSRTAKNIQYF. Complete variable domain (other parts from reference TRBV28 and TRBJ2-4): DVKVTQSSRYLVKRTGEKVFLECVQDMDHENMFWYRQDPGLGLRLIYFSYDVKMKEKGDIPEGYSVSREKKERFSLILESASTNQTSMYLCASSSRTAKNIQYFGAGTRLSVL.

This chain links TRBV7-2 with TRBJ2-7; D is unclear. This CDR3 has 18 residues. Germline CDR1 is SGHTA and CDR2 is FQGNSA. The ends were cut back, 6 bases at V and 0 bases at J, with 24 bases in the middle. The CDR3 sequence is CASSSSGISPSYSYEQYF. CDR3 in DNA: TGTGCCAGCAGTTCGTCGGGCATAAGTCCATCCTACTCCTACGAGCAGTACTTC.

J is TRBJ2-2 and V is TRBV30; 9 bases agree with TRBD2. The CDR3 is 16 amino acids. V lost 0 bases, J lost 7 bases, and 9 bases stayed unmatched. Germline V gene lookup returns CDR1 GTSNPN and CDR2 SVGIG (reference sequence). Here the CDR3 DNA reads TGTGCCTGGAGTGTTCGGAGCGGGAGGTCCGGCGGGGAGCTGTTTTTT. It translates to CAWSVRSGRSGGELFF.

This clonotype was counted only a few times. The chain is built from TRBV14 and TRBJ2-3; no reliable D call. Between the trimmed V and J ends, which lost 6 bases and 0 bases, there was a span of 7 bases. The CDR3 consists of 13 residues. The germline V gene has CDR1 SGHDN and CDR2 FVKESK. The CDR3 DNA is TGTGCCAGCAGACTCGACAGCACAGATACGCAGTATTTT. This codes for CASRLDSTDTQYF. Full variable domain (rest looked up from reference TRBV14 and TRBJ2-3): EAGVTQFPSHSVIEKGQTVTLRCDPISGHDNLYWYRRVMGKEIKFLLHFVKESKQDESGMPNNRFLAERTGGTYSTLKVQPAELEDSGVYFCASRLDSTDTQYFGPGTRLTVL.

This clonotype has at least ten counts. The chain is built from TRBV6-1 and TRBJ1-2; D is ambiguous. Trimming removed 5 bases at V and 8 bases at J, with 15 bases between. There are 13 residues in the CDR3. Germline V gene data show CDR1 as MNHNS and CDR2 as SASEGT. Here the CDR3 reads CASSSNSGRGYTF. CDR3 DNA: TGTGCCAGCAGTTCAAACAGCGGGCGAGGCTACACCTTC.

The chain couples TRBV10-1 to TRBJ2-1; 11 bases are a match to TRBD2. CDR3 size: 17 residues. From germline, CDR1 is WNHNN and CDR2 SYGVQD (reference sequence). J was trimmed by 1 base and V by 3 bases; bases with no gene match: 5. CDR3 sequence reads: CASSDSPSGRSYNEQFF. The CDR3 nucleotides read TGCGCCAGCAGTGATTCTCCTAGCGGGAGGTCCTACAATGAGCAGTTCTTC.

This clonotype came up a few times. The chain recombines TRBV20-1 with TRBJ1-5; 7 bases are a match to TRBD1. The V segment lost 6 bases and the J segment 0 bases; nucleotides outside the gene matches: 8. The CDR3 covers 15 residues. Germline CDR1 reads DFQATT; CDR2 reads SNEGSKA (reference sequence). CDR3 in amino acids: CSAARDSYSNQPQHF. The DNA for the CDR3 is TGCAGTGCAGCACGGGACAGCTATAGCAATCAGCCCCAGCATTTT.

The sample holds many counts of this clonotype. The chain has TRBV10-3 and TRBJ1-2, with D unclear. CDR3 size: 14 residues. The germline CDR1 and CDR2 sequences are ENHRY and SYGVKD. With 4 bases removed from V and 3 bases from J, the gap between germline ends came to 12 bases. CDR3 in DNA: TGTGCCATCAGTGGGGTTGGTTTCGACTATGGCTACACCTTC. It translates to CAISGVGFDYGYTF.